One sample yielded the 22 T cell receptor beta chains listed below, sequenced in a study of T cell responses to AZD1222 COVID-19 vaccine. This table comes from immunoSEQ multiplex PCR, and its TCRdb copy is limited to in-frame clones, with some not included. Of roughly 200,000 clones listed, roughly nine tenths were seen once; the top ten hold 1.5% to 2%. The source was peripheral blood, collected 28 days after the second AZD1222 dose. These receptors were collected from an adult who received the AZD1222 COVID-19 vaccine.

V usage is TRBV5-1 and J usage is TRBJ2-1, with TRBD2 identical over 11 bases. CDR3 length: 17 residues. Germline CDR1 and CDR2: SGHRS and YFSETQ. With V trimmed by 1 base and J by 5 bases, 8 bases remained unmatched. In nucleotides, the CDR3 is TGCGCCAGCAGCTTGAAGGTACCGGGACTAGCGGACAATGAGCAGTTCTTC. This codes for CASSLKVPGLADNEQFF.

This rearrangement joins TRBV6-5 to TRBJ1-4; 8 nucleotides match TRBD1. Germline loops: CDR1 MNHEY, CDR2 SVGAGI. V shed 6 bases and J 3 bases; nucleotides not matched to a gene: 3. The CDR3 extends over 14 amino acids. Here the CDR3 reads CASRNRGANEKLFF. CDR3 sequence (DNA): TGTGCCAGCAGGAACAGGGGGGCTAATGAAAAACTGTTTTTT.

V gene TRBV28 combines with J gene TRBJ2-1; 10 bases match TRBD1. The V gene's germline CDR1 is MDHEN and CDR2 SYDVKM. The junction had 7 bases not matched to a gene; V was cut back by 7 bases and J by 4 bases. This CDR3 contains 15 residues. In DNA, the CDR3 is TGTGCCAGCATCGCCGGGACAGGGGTTTACAATGAGCAGTTCTTC. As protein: CASIAGTGVYNEQFF.

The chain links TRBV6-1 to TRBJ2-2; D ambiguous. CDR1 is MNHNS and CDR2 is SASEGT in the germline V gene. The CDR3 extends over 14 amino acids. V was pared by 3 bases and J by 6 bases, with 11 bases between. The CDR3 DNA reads TGTGCCAGCAGTGACGGTTGGTCGGCCGGGGAGCTGTTTTTT. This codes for CASSDGWSAGELFF.

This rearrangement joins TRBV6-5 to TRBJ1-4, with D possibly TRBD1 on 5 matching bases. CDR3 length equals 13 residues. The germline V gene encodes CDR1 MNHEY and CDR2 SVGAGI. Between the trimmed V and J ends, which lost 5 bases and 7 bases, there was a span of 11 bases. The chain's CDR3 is CASSRGISEKLFF. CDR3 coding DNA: TGTGCCAGCAGTCGGGGGATTAGTGAAAAACTGTTTTTT.

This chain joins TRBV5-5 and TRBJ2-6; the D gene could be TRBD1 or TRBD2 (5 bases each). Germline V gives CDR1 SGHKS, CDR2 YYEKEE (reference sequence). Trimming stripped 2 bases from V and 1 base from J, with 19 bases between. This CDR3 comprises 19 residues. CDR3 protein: CASSLRFGAALSGANVLTF. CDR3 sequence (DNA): TGTGCCAGCAGCTTAAGGTTCGGGGCCGCACTATCTGGGGCCAACGTCCTGACTTTC.

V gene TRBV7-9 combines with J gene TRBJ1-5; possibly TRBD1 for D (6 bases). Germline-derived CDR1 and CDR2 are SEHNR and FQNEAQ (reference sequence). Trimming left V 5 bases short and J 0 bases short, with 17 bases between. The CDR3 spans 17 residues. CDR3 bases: TGTGCCAGCAGCCTCGGACAGACTTCTTATAGCAATCAGCCCCAGCATTTT. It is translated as CASSLGQTSYSNQPQHF.

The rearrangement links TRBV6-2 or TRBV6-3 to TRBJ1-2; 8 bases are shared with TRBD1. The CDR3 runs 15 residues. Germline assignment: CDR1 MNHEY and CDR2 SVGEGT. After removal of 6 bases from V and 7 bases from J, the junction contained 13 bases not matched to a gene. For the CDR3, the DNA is TGTGCCAGCAGCCGAAACGCAAACAGGGGGATTGGCTACACCTTC. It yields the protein CASSRNANRGIGYTF.

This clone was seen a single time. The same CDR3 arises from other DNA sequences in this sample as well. As DNA, the CDR3 is TGTGCCAGCAGTTACGGGGGACTAAACAATGAGCAGTTCTTC. Protein product: CASSYGGLNNEQFF. The chain employs TRBV6-2 or TRBV6-3 and TRBJ2-1; 7 nucleotides align to TRBD2. The CDR3 consists of 14 residues. Trimming took 2 bases from V and 5 from J; bases not matched to a gene: 3. Germline V gives CDR1 MNHEY, CDR2 SVGEGT.

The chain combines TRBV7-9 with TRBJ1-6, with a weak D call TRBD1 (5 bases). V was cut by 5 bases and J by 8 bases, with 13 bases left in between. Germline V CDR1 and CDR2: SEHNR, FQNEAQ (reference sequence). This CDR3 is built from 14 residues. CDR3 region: CASSNDGAYSPLHF. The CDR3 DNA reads TGTGCCAGCAGCAACGACGGGGCTTATTCACCCCTCCACTTT. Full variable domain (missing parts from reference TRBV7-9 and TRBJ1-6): DTGVSQNPRHKITKRGQNVTFRCDPISEHNRLYWYRQTLGQGPEFLTYFQNEAQLEKSRLLSDRFSAERPKGSFSTLEIQRTEQGDSAMYLCASSNDGAYSPLHFGNGTRLTVT.

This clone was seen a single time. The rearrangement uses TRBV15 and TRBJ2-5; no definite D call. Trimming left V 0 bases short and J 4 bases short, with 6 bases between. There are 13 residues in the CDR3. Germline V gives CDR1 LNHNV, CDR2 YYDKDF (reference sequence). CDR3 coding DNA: TGTGCCACCAGCAGAGATCTGGGAGAGACCCAGTACTTC. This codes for CATSRDLGETQYF.

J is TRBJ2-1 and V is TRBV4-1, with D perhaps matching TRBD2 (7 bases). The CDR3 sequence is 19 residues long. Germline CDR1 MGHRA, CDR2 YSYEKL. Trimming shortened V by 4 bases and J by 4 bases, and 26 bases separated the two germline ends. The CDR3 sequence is CASSLKFLGEGGGYNEQFF. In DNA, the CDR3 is TGCGCCAGCAGCCTCAAGTTTCTCGGAGAGGGAGGGGGATACAATGAGCAGTTCTTC.

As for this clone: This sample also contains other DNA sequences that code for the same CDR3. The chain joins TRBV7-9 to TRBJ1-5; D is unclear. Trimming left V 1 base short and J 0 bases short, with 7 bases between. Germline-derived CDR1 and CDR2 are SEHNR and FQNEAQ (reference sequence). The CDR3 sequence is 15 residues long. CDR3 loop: CASSLGGYSNQPQHF. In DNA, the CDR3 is TGTGCCAGCAGCTTAGGAGGGTATAGCAATCAGCCCCAGCATTTT.

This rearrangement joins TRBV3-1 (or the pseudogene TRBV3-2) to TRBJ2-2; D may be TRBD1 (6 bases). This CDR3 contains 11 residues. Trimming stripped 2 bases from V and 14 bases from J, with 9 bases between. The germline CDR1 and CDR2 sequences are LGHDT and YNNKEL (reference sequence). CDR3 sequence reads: CASSQNGGLFF. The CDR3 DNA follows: TGTGCCAGCAGCCAAAATGGGGGCCTGTTTTTT.

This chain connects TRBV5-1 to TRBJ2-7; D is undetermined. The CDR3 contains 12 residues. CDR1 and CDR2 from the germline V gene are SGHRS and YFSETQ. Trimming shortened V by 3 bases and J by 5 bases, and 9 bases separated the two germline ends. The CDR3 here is CASSYPPNEQYF. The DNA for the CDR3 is TGCGCCAGCAGCTACCCTCCCAACGAGCAGTACTTC.

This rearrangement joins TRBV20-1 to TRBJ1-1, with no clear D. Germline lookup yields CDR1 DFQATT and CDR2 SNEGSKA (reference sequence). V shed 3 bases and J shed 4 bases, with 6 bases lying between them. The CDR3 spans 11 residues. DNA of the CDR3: TGCAGTGCTAGGGGAAGCACTGAAGCTTTCTTT. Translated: CSARGSTEAFF.

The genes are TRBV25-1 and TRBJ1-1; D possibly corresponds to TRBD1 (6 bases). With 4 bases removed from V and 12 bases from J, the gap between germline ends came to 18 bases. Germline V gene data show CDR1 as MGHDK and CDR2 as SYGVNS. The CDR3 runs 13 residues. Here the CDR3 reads CASSVQGGSVPFF. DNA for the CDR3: TGTGCCAGCAGTGTACAGGGAGGGAGCGTGCCTTTCTTT. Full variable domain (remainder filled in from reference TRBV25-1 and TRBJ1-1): EADIYQTPRYLVIGTGKKITLECSQTMGHDKMYWYQQDPGMELHLIHYSYGVNSTEKGDLSSESTVSRIRTEHFPLTLESARPSHTSQYLCASSVQGGSVPFFGQGTRLTVV.

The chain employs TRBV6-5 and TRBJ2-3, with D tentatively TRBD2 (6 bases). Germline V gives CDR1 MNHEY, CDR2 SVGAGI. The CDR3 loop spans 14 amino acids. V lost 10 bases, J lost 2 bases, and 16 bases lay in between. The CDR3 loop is CAIPSELSTDTQYF. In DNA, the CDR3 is TGTGCCATCCCTAGCGAACTCTCCACAGATACGCAGTATTTT.

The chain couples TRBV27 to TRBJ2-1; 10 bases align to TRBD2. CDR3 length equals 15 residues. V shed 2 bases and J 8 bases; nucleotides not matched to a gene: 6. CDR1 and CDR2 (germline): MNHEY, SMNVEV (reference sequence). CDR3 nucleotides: TGTGCCAGCAGTTTAGGCCTAGCGGGAGTGGATGAGCAGTTCTTC. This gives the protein CASSLGLAGVDEQFF.

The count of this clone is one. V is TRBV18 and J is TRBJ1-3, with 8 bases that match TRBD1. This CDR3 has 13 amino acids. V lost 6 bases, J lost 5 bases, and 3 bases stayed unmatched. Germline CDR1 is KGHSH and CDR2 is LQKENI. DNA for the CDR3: TGTGCCAGCTCCGGACAGGGCCGAAACACCATATATTTT. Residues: CASSGQGRNTIYF.

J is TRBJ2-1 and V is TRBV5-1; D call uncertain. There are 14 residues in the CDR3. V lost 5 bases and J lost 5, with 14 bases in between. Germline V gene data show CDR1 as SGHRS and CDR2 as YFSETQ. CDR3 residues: CASSYQSLHNEQFF. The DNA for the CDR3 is TGCGCCAGCAGTTATCAATCCCTTCACAATGAGCAGTTCTTC.

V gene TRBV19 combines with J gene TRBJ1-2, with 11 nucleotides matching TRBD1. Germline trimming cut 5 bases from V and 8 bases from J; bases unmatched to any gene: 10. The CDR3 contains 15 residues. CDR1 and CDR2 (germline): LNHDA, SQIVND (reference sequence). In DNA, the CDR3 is TGTGCCAGTAGTGGTCCCTTGGACAGGGGGCCAGGCTACACCTTC. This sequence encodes CASSGPLDRGPGYTF.